This T cell receptor (beta chain) was captured in a study of blood T cell repertoires in COVID-19. Study background: Nucleic acid was either cDNA or gDNA, and it came from T cells, B-cell-depleted T cells, or PBMCs.

Generated by immunoSEQ multiplex PCR, the TCRdb table keeps only in-frame clones and is missing some. The data hold approximately 200,000 clones, with approximately 88% observed a single time. Sequencing used peripheral blood. The TCR was taken from a woman aged 25 to 39 with acute or convalescent COVID-19.

In DNA, the CDR3 is TGTGCCAGCAGTGGTAGCGGGAGTGTTGAGACCCAGTACTTC. Translating it yields CASSGSGSVETQYF. This sequence joins TRBV2 and TRBJ2-5; 9 bases agree with TRBD2. Germline V gene sequence: CDR1 SNHLY, CDR2 FYNNEI. V lost 4 bases to trimming and J lost 5 bases; unmatched junction nucleotides: 5. The CDR3 contains 14 residues.